These 20 T cell receptor beta chains were all obtained from the same sample, sequenced in a study of response to subunit inactivated influenza vaccine. TCRdb analysed the RT-PCR reads with MiXCR anew, one entry per CDR3 protein. This table holds 860,000 or so distinct CDR3 sequences, 21% found once. The specimen comprised PBMCs from blood, sampled approximately 5 days after vaccination. Receptors originate from a man aged 50-59 years who received an inactivated influenza vaccine.

V usage is TRBV11-2 and J usage is TRBJ1-6; perhaps TRBD1 as D (6 bases). The CDR3 covers 15 residues. Trimming took off 1 base at V and 13 bases at J, with 17 bases between the two ends. Germline V gene sequence: CDR1 SGHAT, CDR2 FQNNGV. CDR3 coding DNA: TGTGCCAGCAGCTTAGGAAGGGGGATCCTTGTCCCCCTCCACTTT. Amino acid sequence: CASSLGRGILVPLHF.

The chain is built from TRBV7-6 and TRBJ2-3; D unclear. The CDR3 length is 16 residues. V was pared by 2 bases and J by 2 bases, with 14 bases between. Per the germline V gene, CDR1 is SGHVS and CDR2 is FNYEAQ. CDR3 loop: CASSLRTPGPTDTQYF. CDR3 bases: TGTGCCAGCAGCTTAAGGACCCCCGGCCCCACAGATACGCAGTATTTT.

The chain carries TRBV28 and TRBJ2-3; 13 bases fit TRBD2. This CDR3 has 15 amino acids. Germline V gene data show CDR1 as MDHEN and CDR2 as SYDVKM. J lost 6 bases, V lost 6 bases, and 6 bases had no gene match. In nucleotides, the CDR3 is TGTGCCAGCAGCCGGACTAGCGGGAGCCCCGATACGCAGTATTTT. This translates into CASSRTSGSPDTQYF. Using reference TRBV28 and TRBJ2-3 for the parts outside the CDR3, the full variable domain is DVKVTQSSRYLVKRTGEKVFLECVQDMDHENMFWYRQDPGLGLRLIYFSYDVKMKEKGDIPEGYSVSREKKERFSLILESASTNQTSMYLCASSRTSGSPDTQYFGPGTRLTVL.

V and J are TRBV11-2 and TRBJ2-7, with D possibly matching TRBD2 (5 bases). Germline CDR1 reads SGHAT; CDR2 reads FQNNGV. The CDR3 consists of 17 residues. V lost 5 bases and J 6 bases, leaving 26 bases between the germline ends. CDR3 nucleotide sequence: TGTGCCAGCAGCCATCAAAAGGAGGTTGCCTTCCTATTCGAGCAGTACTTC. This sequence encodes CASSHQKEVAFLFEQYF.

This chain links TRBV4-1 with TRBJ2-7; TRBD2 aligns across 12 bases. V lost 7 bases, J lost 2 bases, and 6 bases stayed unmatched. Germline lookup yields CDR1 MGHRA and CDR2 YSYEKL. The CDR3 length is 15 residues. CDR3 region: CASKQLAGGAYEQYF. In DNA form, the CDR3 reads TGCGCCAGCAAACAACTAGCGGGGGGAGCCTACGAGCAGTACTTC.

This clonotype was counted ten times or more. This chain joins TRBV11-2 and TRBJ2-2; D is unresolved. V lost 1 base to trimming and J lost 6 bases, with 12 bases between them. Germline CDR1 and CDR2: SGHAT and FQNNGV. The CDR3 length is 15 residues. In DNA form, the CDR3 reads TGTGCCAGCAGCTTAGCGTTGGGCGCAGCCGGGGAGCTGTTTTTT. Protein sequence: CASSLALGAAGELFF.

The chain couples TRBV7-2 to TRBJ2-5; 8 nucleotides align to TRBD2. Germline loops: CDR1 SGHTA, CDR2 FQGNSA. V was clipped by 4 bases and J by 5 bases; unmatched bases: 12. The CDR3 covers 16 residues. The CDR3 here is CASSSDSGTRVETQYF. In DNA form, the CDR3 reads TGTGCCAGCAGCTCAGACTCCGGGACTAGGGTGGAGACCCAGTACTTC.

The J gene is TRBJ1-5, the V gene TRBV7-2; D call uncertain. The germline gives CDR1 SGHTA, CDR2 FQGNSA. Trimming took 9 bases from V and 3 from J, leaving 9 bases between them. The CDR3 loop spans 12 amino acids. The CDR3 here is CASGLSNQPQHF. CDR3 DNA sequence: TGTGCCAGTGGACTTTCCAATCAGCCCCAGCATTTT. Full variable domain (remainder filled in from reference TRBV7-2 and TRBJ1-5): GAGVSQSPSNKVTEKGKDVELRCDPISGHTALYWYRQSLGQGLEFLIYFQGNSAPDKSGLPSDRFSAERTGGSVSTLTIQRTQQEDSAVYLCASGLSNQPQHFGDGTRLSIL.

The chain is built from TRBV12-3 or TRBV12-4 and TRBJ1-1, with 8 bases matching TRBD1. J lost 8 bases, V lost 2 bases, and 4 bases had no gene match. This CDR3 contains 13 residues. The CDR3 DNA reads TGTGCCAGCAGTTTAACAGGGGGAGTGGAAGCTTTCTTT. Encoded protein: CASSLTGGVEAFF.

This clonotype was recorded a few times. The gene calls are TRBV5-6 and TRBJ2-3; 7 bases map to TRBD1. V lost 4 bases and J lost 4; bases outside the gene matches: 6. Germline V gene lookup returns CDR1 SGHDT and CDR2 YYEEEE. CDR3 length equals 14 residues. CDR3 amino acids: CASSPIGGSDTQYF. The CDR3 DNA is TGTGCCAGCAGCCCGATAGGGGGCTCAGATACGCAGTATTTT. The full variable domain, with the rest looked up from reference TRBV5-6 and TRBJ2-3, is DAGVTQSPTHLIKTRGQQVTLRCSPKSGHDTVSWYQQALGQGPQFIFQYYEEEERQRGNFPDRFSGHQFPNYSSELNVNALLLGDSALYLCASSPIGGSDTQYFGPGTRLTVL.

A few counts support this clonotype. V usage is TRBV11-2 and J usage is TRBJ2-7; D remains unclear. CDR3 length: 14 residues. With 5 bases removed from V and 2 bases from J, the gap between germline ends came to 13 bases. Looked up from germline, CDR1 is SGHAT and CDR2 is FQNNGV. CDR3 protein: CASSVRPAAYEQYF. The CDR3 DNA is TGTGCCAGCAGCGTGAGACCCGCCGCCTACGAGCAGTACTTC.

This clonotype was detected ten times or more. The gene calls are TRBV6-1 and TRBJ1-5; D uncertain. Germline V gene data show CDR1 as MNHNS and CDR2 as SASEGT. V was pared by 11 bases and J by 6 bases, with 17 bases between. The CDR3 runs to 13 residues. CDR3 region: CACRSGVGQPQHF. CDR3 nucleotide sequence: TGTGCCTGTCGGTCTGGCGTTGGTCAGCCCCAGCATTTT.

This chain connects TRBV6-5 to TRBJ1-1, with 7 bases identical to TRBD1. The CDR3 covers 19 residues. In germline, CDR1 is MNHEY, CDR2 SVGAGI. The J segment lost 0 bases and the V segment lost 4 bases, leaving 17 bases of the junction unmatched. Here the CDR3 DNA reads TGTGCCAGCAGTTCCTCCCGACAGGGAATCATGGACATGAACACTGAAGCTTTCTTT. Translating gives CASSSSRQGIMDMNTEAFF.

The chain uses TRBV10-3 and TRBJ2-7; 9 bases agree with TRBD1. The junction had 7 bases not matched to a gene; V was cut back by 5 bases and J by 2 bases. In germline, CDR1 is ENHRY, CDR2 SYGVKD. The CDR3 is made up of 15 amino acids. CDR3 in DNA: TGTGCCATCAGTAATCCCGGGACAGGGACCTACGAGCAGTACTTC. It is translated as CAISNPGTGTYEQYF.

This clonotype has a single count. The CDR3: CASSLEWGLTPSTDTQYF. CDR3 nucleotide sequence: TGTGCCAGCAGCTTAGAATGGGGCCTTACTCCCAGCACAGATACGCAGTATTTT. The chain links TRBV11-2 to TRBJ2-3; maybe TRBD1 (5 bases). The CDR3 sequence is 18 residues long. Germline-derived CDR1 and CDR2 are SGHAT and FQNNGV. Trimming pared 0 bases from V and 0 bases from J, leaving 16 bases between.

This clonotype was seen only a few times. V usage is TRBV28 and J usage is TRBJ1-2; 7 bases agree with TRBD1. The junction had 12 bases not matched to a gene; V was cut back by 5 bases and J by 3 bases. The CDR3 loop spans 16 amino acids. Germline values: CDR1 MDHEN, CDR2 SYDVKM. CDR3 in DNA: TGTGCCAGCAGTCCCCAATGGGGGGACAGCTACTATGGCTACACCTTC. This codes for CASSPQWGDSYYGYTF.

The chain employs TRBV6-1 and TRBJ2-7; a possible D gene is TRBD1 (6 bases). Germline CDR1 and CDR2: MNHNS and SASEGT. Trimming left V 6 bases short and J 2 bases short, with 14 bases between. There are 14 residues in the CDR3. DNA of the CDR3: TGTGCCAGCAGGGCCAGGGGCCCCACCTACGAGCAGTACTTC. Protein sequence: CASRARGPTYEQYF.

This clonotype was counted between two and nine times. This chain connects TRBV10-3 to TRBJ2-3, with 8 positions matching TRBD2. This CDR3 comprises 15 residues. Losses at the gene ends were 6 bases for V and 0 bases for J; bases not matched to a gene: 5. Germline loops: CDR1 ENHRY, CDR2 SYGVKD. The DNA for the CDR3 is TGTGCCATCAGCCGTAGCGGGACCAGCACAGATACGCAGTATTTT. It translates to CAISRSGTSTDTQYF.

The chain employs TRBV3-1 and TRBJ2-1, with 7 bases matching TRBD2. CDR1 and CDR2 from the germline V gene are LGHDT and YNNKEL (reference sequence). The CDR3 spans 14 residues. Trimming cost V 4 bases and J 7 bases; bases outside gene matches: 7. The CDR3 loop is CASSLRGGKNEQFF. Written as DNA, the CDR3 is TGTGCCAGCAGCCTTAGGGGAGGGAAGAATGAGCAGTTCTTC.

V usage is TRBV7-2 and J usage is TRBJ1-1; the D is unclear. From germline, CDR1 is SGHTA and CDR2 FQGNSA. Trimming shortened V by 5 bases and J by 5 bases, and 12 bases separated the two germline ends. The CDR3 extends over 13 amino acids. This chain's CDR3 is CASSPSMQTEAFF. As DNA, the CDR3 is TGTGCCAGCAGCCCATCTATGCAGACTGAAGCTTTCTTT.